This T cell receptor (beta chain) was profiled in a study of regulatory T cells in long-lasting Graves disease. Noted time point: newly diagnosed GD, antithyroid drugs for less than 3 months. RNA extracted from PBMCs served as the sequencing template. The CDR3 is made up of 14 amino acids. V was trimmed by 6 bases and J by 7 bases, leaving 16 bases between them. Per germline, CDR1 MDHEN and CDR2 SYDVKM. This clonotype was observed a single time. Its antigen is not known. Just one base apart from a much larger clone, this may be a read error. This likely comes from a read error, as the CDR3 has no conserved phenylalanine or tryptophan at its end. Study findings and constraints: The persistent group shared around 3,000 public clonotypes, more than the 966 shared by new patients.

Arm-PCR of CDR3 regions and iRepertoire HTBI primers were the basis on which TCR beta libraries were built. Original processing methods: Across samples, 50 to 65 TRBV and more than twelve TRBJ segments were found. MiXCR, applied by TCRdb to the multiplex PCR reads, yields one record per CDR3 protein. The V and J calls, along with clone size, are taken from TCRdb and not from the paper's own processing. The sample yields about 540,000 distinct CDR3 sequences, roughly 13% seen once. These sequences were also reported in another study, on T cells in Graves' hyperthyroidism and ophthalmopathy. That paper adds: Exclusion followed for patients with uncontrolled infection, other autoimmune disease, pregnancy or lactation.

The origin of this receptor is a man younger than 40 with Graves disease. Sequencing used peripheral blood mononuclear cells (PBMCs), obtained at new diagnosis, from a patient treated with antithyroid drugs. The rearrangement uses TRBV28 and TRBJ1-5, with TRBD1 as a possible D gene (6 bases). CDR3 bases: TGTGCCAGCAGCCTACAGGGCGGGGGCCAGCCCCAGCATCTT. Translation gives CASSLQGGGQPQHL.